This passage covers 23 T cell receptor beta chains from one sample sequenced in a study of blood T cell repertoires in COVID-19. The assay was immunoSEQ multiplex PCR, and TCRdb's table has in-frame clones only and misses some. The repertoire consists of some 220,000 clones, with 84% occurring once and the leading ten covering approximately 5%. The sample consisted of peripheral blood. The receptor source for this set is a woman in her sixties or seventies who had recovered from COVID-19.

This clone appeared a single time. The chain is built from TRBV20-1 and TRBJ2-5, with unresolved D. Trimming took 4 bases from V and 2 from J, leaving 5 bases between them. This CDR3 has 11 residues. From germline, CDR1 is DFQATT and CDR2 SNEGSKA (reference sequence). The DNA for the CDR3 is TGCAGTGCTAACTATCAAGAGACCCAGTACTTC. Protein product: CSANYQETQYF.

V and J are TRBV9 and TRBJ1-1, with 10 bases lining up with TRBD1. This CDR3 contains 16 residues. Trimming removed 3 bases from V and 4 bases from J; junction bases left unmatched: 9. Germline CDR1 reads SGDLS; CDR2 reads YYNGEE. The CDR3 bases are TGTGCCAGCAGCGCGTATGGGACAGGGGATTCCACTGAAGCTTTCTTT. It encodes CASSAYGTGDSTEAFF.

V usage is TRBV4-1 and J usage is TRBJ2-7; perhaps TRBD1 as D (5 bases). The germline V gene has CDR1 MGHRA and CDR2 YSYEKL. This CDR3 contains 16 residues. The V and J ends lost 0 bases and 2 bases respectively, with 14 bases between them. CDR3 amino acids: CASSQDRGEPTYEQYF. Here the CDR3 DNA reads TGCGCCAGCAGCCAAGATAGGGGCGAGCCGACCTACGAGCAGTACTTC.

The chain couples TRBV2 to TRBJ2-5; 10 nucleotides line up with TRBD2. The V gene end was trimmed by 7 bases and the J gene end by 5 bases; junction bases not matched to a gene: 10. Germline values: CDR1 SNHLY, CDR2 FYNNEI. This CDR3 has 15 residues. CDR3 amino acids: CASTPPSGGGETQYF. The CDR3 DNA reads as TGTGCCAGCACCCCACCTAGCGGGGGAGGTGAGACCCAGTACTTC.

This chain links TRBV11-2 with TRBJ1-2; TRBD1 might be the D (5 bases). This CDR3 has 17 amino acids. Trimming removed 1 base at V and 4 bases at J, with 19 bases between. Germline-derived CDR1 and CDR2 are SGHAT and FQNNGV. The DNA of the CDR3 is TGTGCCAGCAGCTTAGGTTCATGGGGGGAAGGGAGCTATGGCTACACCTTC. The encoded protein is CASSLGSWGEGSYGYTF.

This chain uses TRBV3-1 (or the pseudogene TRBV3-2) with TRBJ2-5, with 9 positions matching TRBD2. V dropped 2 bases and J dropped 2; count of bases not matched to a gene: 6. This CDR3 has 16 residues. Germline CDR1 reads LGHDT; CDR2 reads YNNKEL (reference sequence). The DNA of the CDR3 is TGTGCCAGCAGCCAATCGAGCGGGGGGCCGCAAGAGACCCAGTACTTC. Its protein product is CASSQSSGGPQETQYF.

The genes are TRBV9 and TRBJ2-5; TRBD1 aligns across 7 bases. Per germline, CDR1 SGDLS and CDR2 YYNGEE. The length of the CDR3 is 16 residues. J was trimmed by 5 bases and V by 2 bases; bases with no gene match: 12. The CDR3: CASSVDRGGPGETQYF. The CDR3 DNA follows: TGTGCCAGCAGCGTCGATCGAGGGGGCCCCGGGGAGACCCAGTACTTC. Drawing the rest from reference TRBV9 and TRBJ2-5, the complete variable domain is DSGVTQTPKHLITATGQRVTLRCSPRSGDLSVYWYQQSLDQGLQFLIQYYNGEERAKGNILERFSAQQFPDLHSELNLSSLELGDSALYFCASSVDRGGPGETQYFGPGTRLLVL.

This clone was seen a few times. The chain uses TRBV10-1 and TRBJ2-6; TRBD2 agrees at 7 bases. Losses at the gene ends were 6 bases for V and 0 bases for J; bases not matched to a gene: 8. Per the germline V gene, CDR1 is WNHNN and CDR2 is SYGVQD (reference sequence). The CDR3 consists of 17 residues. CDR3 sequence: CASRLLRGDSGANVLTF. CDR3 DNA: TGCGCCAGCAGGCTCCTTCGGGGGGACTCTGGGGCCAACGTCCTGACTTTC.

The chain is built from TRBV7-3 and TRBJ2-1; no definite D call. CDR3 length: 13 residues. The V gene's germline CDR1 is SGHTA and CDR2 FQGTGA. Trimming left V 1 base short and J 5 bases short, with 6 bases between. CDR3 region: CASSLRRDNEQFF. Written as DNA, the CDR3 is TGTGCCAGCAGCTTAAGGAGAGACAATGAGCAGTTCTTC.

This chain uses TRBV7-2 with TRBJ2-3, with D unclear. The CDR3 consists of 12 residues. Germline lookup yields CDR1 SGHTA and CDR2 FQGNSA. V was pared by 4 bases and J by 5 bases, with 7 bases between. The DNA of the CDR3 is TGTGCCAGCAGCTCCCGGGTAGATACGCAGTATTTT. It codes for CASSSRVDTQYF.

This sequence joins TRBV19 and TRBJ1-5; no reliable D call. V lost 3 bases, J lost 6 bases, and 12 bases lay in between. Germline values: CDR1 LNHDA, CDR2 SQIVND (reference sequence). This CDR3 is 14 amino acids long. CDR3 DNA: TGTGCCAGTAGTATTGGTTGGGAGGGTCAGCCCCAGCATTTT. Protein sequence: CASSIGWEGQPQHF.

As DNA, the CDR3 is TGTGCCAGCCCCGGGACAGGAGCACCTGGGGCCAACGTCCTGACTTTC. Translation: CASPGTGAPGANVLTF. The chain employs TRBV7-9 and TRBJ2-6; 8 bases fit TRBD1. J was trimmed by 2 bases and V by 8 bases; bases with no gene match: 8. The germline V gene has CDR1 SEHNR and CDR2 FQNEAQ (reference sequence). The CDR3 sequence is 16 residues long.

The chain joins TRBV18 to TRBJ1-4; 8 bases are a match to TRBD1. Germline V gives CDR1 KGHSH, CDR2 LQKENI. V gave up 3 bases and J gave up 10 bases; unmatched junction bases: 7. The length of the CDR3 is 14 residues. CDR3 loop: CASSPETGEGKLFF. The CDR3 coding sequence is TGTGCCAGCTCACCGGAGACAGGGGAGGGAAAACTGTTTTTT.

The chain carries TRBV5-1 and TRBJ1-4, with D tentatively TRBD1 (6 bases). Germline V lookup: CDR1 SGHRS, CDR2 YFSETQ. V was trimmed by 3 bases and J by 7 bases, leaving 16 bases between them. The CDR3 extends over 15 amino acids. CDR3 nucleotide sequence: TGCGCCAGCAGCTGGGAGGGGGTACGGGGTGAAAAACTGTTTTTT. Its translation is CASSWEGVRGEKLFF.

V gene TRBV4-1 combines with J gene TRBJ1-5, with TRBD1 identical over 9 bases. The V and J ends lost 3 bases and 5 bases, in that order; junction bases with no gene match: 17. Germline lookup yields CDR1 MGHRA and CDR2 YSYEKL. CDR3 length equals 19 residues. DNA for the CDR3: TGCGCCAGCAGCCATCTACTAACGGGACAGGGTTTTCGTGATCAGCCCCAGCATTTT. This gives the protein CASSHLLTGQGFRDQPQHF.

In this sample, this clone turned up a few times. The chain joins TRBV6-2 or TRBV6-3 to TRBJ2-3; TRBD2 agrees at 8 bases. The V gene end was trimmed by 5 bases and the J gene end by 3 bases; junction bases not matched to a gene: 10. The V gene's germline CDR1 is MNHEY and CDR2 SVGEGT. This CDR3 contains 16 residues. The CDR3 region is CASSDRRRGATDTQYF. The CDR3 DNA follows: TGTGCCAGCAGTGACCGGCGGCGGGGGGCTACAGATACGCAGTATTTT.

The CDR3 sequence: CASGPSTDNQPQHF. Here the CDR3 DNA reads TGTGCTAGTGGTCCCTCGACAGACAATCAGCCCCAGCATTTT. The V gene is TRBV12-5, the J gene TRBJ1-5; tentatively, D is TRBD1 (5 bases). Germline loops: CDR1 LGHNT, CDR2 FRNRAP. The V and J ends lost 5 bases and 3 bases respectively, with 11 bases between them. The CDR3 covers 14 residues.

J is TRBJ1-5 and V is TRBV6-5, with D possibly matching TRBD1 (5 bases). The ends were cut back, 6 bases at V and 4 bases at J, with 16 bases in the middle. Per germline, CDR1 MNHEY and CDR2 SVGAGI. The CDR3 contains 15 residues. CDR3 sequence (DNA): TGTGCCAGCAGGACTTTCAGGACACCTAATCAGCCCCAGCATTTT. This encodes CASRTFRTPNQPQHF.

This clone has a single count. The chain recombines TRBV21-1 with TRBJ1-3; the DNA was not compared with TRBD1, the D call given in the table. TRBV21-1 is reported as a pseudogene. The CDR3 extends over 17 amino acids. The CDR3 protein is CASSKIPGQRSGNTIYF. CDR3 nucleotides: TGTGCCAGCAGCAAAATTCCGGGACAGCGATCTGGAAACACCATATATTTT.

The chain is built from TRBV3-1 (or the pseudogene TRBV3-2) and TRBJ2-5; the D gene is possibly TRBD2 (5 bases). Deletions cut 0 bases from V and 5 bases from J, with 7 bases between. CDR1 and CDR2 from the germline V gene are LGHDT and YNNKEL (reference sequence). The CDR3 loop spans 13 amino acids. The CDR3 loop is CASSQELAETQYF. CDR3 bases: TGTGCCAGCAGCCAAGAGCTAGCTGAGACCCAGTACTTC.

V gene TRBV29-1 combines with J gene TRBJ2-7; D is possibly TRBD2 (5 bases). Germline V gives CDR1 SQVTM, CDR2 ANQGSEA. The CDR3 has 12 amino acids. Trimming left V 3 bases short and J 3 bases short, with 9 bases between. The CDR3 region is CSVDGKGYEQYF. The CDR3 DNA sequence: TGCAGCGTTGACGGGAAGGGCTACGAGCAGTACTTC.

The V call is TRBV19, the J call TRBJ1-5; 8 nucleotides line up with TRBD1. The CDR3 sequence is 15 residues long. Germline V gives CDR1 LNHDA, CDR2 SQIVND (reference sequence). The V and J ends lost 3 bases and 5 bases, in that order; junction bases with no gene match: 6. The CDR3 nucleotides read TGTGCCAGTAGTATTCAGGGGGCGCGGGATCAGCCCCAGCATTTT. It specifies CASSIQGARDQPQHF. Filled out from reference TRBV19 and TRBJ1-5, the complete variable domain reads DGGITQSPKYLFRKEGQNVTLSCEQNLNHDAMYWYRQDPGQGLRLIYYSQIVNDFQKGDIAEGYSVSREKKESFPLTVTSAQKNPTAFYLCASSIQGARDQPQHFGDGTRLSIL.

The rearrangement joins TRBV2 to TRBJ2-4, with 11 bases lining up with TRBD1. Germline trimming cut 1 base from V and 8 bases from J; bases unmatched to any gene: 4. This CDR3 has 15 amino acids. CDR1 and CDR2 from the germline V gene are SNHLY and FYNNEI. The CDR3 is CASSEEGQGGDIQYF. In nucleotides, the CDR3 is TGTGCCAGCAGTGAAGAGGGACAGGGGGGAGACATTCAGTACTTC.